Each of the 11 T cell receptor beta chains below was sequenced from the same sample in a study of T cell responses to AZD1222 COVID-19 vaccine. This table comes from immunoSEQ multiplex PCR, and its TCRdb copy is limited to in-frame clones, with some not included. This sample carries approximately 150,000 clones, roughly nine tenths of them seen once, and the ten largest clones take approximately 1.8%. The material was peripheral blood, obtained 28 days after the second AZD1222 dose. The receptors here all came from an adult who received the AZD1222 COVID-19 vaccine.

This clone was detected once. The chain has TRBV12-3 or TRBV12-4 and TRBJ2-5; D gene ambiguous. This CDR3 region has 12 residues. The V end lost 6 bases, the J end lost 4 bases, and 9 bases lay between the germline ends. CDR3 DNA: TGTGCCAGCAGCCTGCCGTTAGAGACCCAGTACTTC. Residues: CASSLPLETQYF.

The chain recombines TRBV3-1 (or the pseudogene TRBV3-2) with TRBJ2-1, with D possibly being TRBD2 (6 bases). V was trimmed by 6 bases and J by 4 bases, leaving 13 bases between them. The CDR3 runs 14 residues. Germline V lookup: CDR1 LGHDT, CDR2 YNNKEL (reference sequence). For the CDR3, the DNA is TGTGCCAGCAGGGGCCGGGACTTATACAATGAGCAGTTCTTC. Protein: CASRGRDLYNEQFF.

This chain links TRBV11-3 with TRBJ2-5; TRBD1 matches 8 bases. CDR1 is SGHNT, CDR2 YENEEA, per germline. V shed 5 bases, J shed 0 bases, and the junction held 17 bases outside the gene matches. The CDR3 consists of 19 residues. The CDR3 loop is CASSLGQGSNSAYQETQYF. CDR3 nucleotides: TGTGCCAGCAGCCTAGGACAGGGCTCTAACAGCGCCTACCAAGAGACCCAGTACTTC.

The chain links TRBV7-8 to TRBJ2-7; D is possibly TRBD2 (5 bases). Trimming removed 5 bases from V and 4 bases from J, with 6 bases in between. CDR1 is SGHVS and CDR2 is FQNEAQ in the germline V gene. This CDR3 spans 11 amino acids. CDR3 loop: CASSRGYEQYF. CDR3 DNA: TGTGCCAGCAGCCGAGGGTACGAGCAGTACTTC.

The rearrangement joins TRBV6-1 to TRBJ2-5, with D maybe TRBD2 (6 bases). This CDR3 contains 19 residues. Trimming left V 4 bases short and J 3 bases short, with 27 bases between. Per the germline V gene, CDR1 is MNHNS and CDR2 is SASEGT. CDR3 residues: CASSANGRGGPTVKETQYF. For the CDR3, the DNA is TGTGCCAGCAGTGCGAATGGTAGAGGAGGGCCGACGGTTAAAGAGACCCAGTACTTC.

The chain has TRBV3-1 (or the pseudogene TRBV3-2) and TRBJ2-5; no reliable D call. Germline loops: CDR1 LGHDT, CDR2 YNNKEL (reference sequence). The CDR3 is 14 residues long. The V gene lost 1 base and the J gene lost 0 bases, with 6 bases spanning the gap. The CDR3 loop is CASSQVQHQETQYF. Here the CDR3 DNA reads TGTGCCAGCAGCCAAGTCCAGCACCAAGAGACCCAGTACTTC.

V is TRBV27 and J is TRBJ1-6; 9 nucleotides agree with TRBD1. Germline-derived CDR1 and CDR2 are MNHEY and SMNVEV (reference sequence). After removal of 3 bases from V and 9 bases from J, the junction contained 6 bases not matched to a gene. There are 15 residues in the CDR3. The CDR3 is CASSFLGTGTSPLHF. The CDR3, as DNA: TGTGCCAGCAGTTTTCTAGGGACAGGGACTTCACCCCTCCACTTT.

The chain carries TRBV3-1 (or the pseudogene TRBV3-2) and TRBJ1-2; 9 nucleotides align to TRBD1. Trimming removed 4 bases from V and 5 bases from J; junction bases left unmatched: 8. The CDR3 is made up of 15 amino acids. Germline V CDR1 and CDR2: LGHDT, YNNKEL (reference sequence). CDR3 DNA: TGTGCCAGCAGCCCGAAGACAGGGGGAGGGTATGGCTACACCTTC. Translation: CASSPKTGGGYGYTF.

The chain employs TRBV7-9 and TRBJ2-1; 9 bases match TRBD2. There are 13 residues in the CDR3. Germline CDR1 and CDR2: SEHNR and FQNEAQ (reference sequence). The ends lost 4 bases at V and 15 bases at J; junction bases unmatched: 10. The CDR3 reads CASSSPGLAFPFF. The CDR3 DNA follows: TGTGCCAGCAGCTCACCGGGACTAGCTTTTCCGTTCTTC.

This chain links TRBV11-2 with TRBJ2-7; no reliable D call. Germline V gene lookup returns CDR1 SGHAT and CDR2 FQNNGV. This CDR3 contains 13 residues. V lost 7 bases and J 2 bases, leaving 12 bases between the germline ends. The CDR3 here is CASTQRLAYEQYF. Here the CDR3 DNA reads TGTGCCAGCACCCAACGACTGGCCTACGAGCAGTACTTC. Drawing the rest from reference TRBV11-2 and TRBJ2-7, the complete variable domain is EAGVAQSPRYKIIEKRQSVAFWCNPISGHATLYWYQQILGQGPKLLIQFQNNGVVDDSQLPKDRFSAERLKGVDSTLKIQPAKLEDSAVYLCASTQRLAYEQYFGPGTRLTVT.

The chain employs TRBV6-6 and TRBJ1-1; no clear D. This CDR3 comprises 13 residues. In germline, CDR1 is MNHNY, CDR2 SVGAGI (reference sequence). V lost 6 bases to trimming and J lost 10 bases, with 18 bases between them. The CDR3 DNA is TGTGCCAGCAGCCCGGGCCCTATAGGTGGAGCTTTCTTT. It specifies CASSPGPIGGAFF.